One sample yielded the 17 T cell receptor beta chains listed below, sequenced in a study of blood T cell repertoires in COVID-19. Repertoires were generated with immunoSEQ multiplex PCR, while TCRdb's copy carries only in-frame clones and drops some. This table has some 130,000 clones, approximately 81% appearing once. Specimen: PBMCs or T cells enriched from blood (not recorded which). These receptor sequences come from a man aged 35 to 55 with acute COVID-19.

The gene calls are TRBV11-3 and TRBJ2-1; D not resolved. The CDR3 consists of 11 residues. Trimming cost V 9 bases and J 13 bases, with 16 bases left between them. Per the germline V gene, CDR1 is SGHNT and CDR2 is YENEEA. The CDR3 spells CASPKPRIQFF. Here the CDR3 DNA reads TGTGCCAGTCCCAAGCCCCGAATCCAGTTCTTC.

V gene TRBV6-2 or TRBV6-3 combines with J gene TRBJ2-7; maybe TRBD1 (6 bases). The CDR3 is 14 residues long. V lost 4 bases and J lost 2, with 12 bases in between. Germline assignment: CDR1 MNHEY and CDR2 SVGEGT. CDR3 DNA: TGTGCCAGCAGTTCAGGACAGTTTGCCTACGAGCAGTACTTC. Its protein product is CASSSGQFAYEQYF.

V gene TRBV28 combines with J gene TRBJ1-5, with 9 bases that match TRBD1. There are 15 residues in the CDR3. The germline gives CDR1 MDHEN, CDR2 SYDVKM. V shed 5 bases and J 8 bases; nucleotides not matched to a gene: 10. The CDR3 DNA sequence: TGTGCCAGCAGTCCATCCCGGGACAGGGATGAGCCCCAGCATTTT. Amino acids: CASSPSRDRDEPQHF.

The V call is TRBV5-1, the J call TRBJ2-7; 9 bases are a match to TRBD2. J was trimmed by 4 bases and V by 1 base; bases with no gene match: 9. CDR1 is SGHRS, CDR2 YFSETQ, per germline. This CDR3 has 16 residues. Here the CDR3 DNA reads TGCGCCAGCAGCTTGTACCGCGCTAGCGGGATATACGAGCAGTACTTC. This gives the protein CASSLYRASGIYEQYF.

The V call is TRBV7-9, the J call TRBJ2-7, with 8 nucleotides matching TRBD2. V was pared by 2 bases and J by 4 bases, with 1 base of the junction left unmatched. This CDR3 region has 13 residues. Germline V gene sequence: CDR1 SEHNR, CDR2 FQNEAQ (reference sequence). This chain's CDR3 is CASSLLAGYEQYF. The DNA of the CDR3 is TGTGCCAGCAGCTTATTAGCGGGGTACGAGCAGTACTTC. Combining the CDR3 with reference TRBV7-9 and TRBJ2-7 gives the whole variable domain DTGVSQNPRHKITKRGQNVTFRCDPISEHNRLYWYRQTLGQGPEFLTYFQNEAQLEKSRLLSDRFSAERPKGSFSTLEIQRTEQGDSAMYLCASSLLAGYEQYFGPGTRLTVT.

V is TRBV10-3 and J is TRBJ2-5; D possibly corresponds to TRBD1 (6 bases). V dropped 9 bases and J dropped 5 bases, with 13 bases sitting between them. Germline V gene sequence: CDR1 ENHRY, CDR2 SYGVKD. The CDR3 totals 12 residues. This CDR3 reads CAISDRWETQYF. DNA for the CDR3: TGTGCCATATCGGACAGATGGGAGACCCAGTACTTC.

The V and J genes are TRBV28 and TRBJ1-1; perhaps TRBD1 as D (5 bases). Germline values: CDR1 MDHEN, CDR2 SYDVKM. The CDR3 length is 12 residues. The V and J ends lost 10 bases and 0 bases respectively, with 9 bases between them. Here the CDR3 reads CATVDMNTEAFF. The CDR3 nucleotides are TGTGCCACCGTGGACATGAACACTGAAGCTTTCTTT.

V is TRBV2 and J is TRBJ2-7; 7 bases map to TRBD1. Germline values: CDR1 SNHLY, CDR2 FYNNEI. The CDR3 covers 13 residues. J lost 5 bases, V lost 6 bases, and 7 bases had no gene match. CDR3 protein: CASRVDRENEQYF. The DNA of the CDR3 is TGTGCCAGCAGGGTTGACAGGGAAAACGAGCAGTACTTC.

The CDR3 nucleotides read TGTGCCACCAGCAGGGGCAGATCATCCTACAATGAGCAGTTCTTC. Translation: CATSRGRSSYNEQFF. V is TRBV15 and J is TRBJ2-1; D call uncertain. Per germline, CDR1 LNHNV and CDR2 YYDKDF (reference sequence). CDR3 length equals 15 residues. V was pared by 3 bases and J by 1 base, with 10 bases between.

The rearrangement joins TRBV5-5 to TRBJ1-3; weak D call: TRBD1 (5 bases). The V end lost 4 bases, the J end lost 4 bases, and 15 bases lay between the germline ends. CDR1 SGHKS and CDR2 YYEKEE come from the germline V gene (reference sequence). The CDR3 covers 15 residues. The CDR3 protein is CASSPLQGGGNTIYF. CDR3 in DNA: TGTGCCAGCAGCCCATTGCAGGGTGGCGGAAACACCATATATTTT.

The chain carries TRBV19 and TRBJ2-3, with TRBD1 as a possible D gene (5 bases). CDR3 size: 15 residues. Germline V gene lookup returns CDR1 LNHDA and CDR2 SQIVND (reference sequence). V was pared by 3 bases and J by 1 base, with 11 bases between. CDR3 region: CASSMAAGRTDTQYF. In nucleotides, the CDR3 is TGTGCCAGTAGTATGGCGGCAGGGCGCACAGATACGCAGTATTTT.

The chain is built from TRBV19 and TRBJ2-5; 10 positions agree with TRBD1. The trim removed 3 bases at V and 5 bases at J, leaving 6 bases unmatched. CDR3 length: 15 amino acids. Germline CDR1 reads LNHDA; CDR2 reads SQIVND (reference sequence). The CDR3 reads CASSIGGTGAETQYF. The CDR3 DNA is TGTGCCAGTAGTATTGGGGGGACAGGGGCCGAGACCCAGTACTTC.

The chain combines TRBV5-5 with TRBJ2-1; 8 bases line up with TRBD2. The CDR3 has 18 amino acids. Germline CDR1 and CDR2: SGHKS and YYEKEE (reference sequence). The junction had 12 bases not matched to a gene; V was cut back by 4 bases and J by 0 bases. The CDR3 reads CASSALLADRVSYNEQFF. The CDR3 nucleotides read TGTGCCAGCAGCGCGTTACTAGCGGACCGCGTCTCCTACAATGAGCAGTTCTTC. Full variable domain (remainder filled in from reference TRBV5-5 and TRBJ2-1): DAGVTQSPTHLIKTRGQQVTLRCSPISGHKSVSWYQQVLGQGPQFIFQYYEKEERGRGNFPDRFSARQFPNYSSELNVNALLLGDSALYLCASSALLADRVSYNEQFFGPGTRLTVL.

This rearrangement joins TRBV9 to TRBJ1-1, with D unresolved. The CDR3 consists of 15 residues. The germline V gene encodes CDR1 SGDLS and CDR2 YYNGEE. Trimming shortened V by 3 bases and J by 4 bases, and 16 bases separated the two germline ends. The chain's CDR3 is CASSARPGISTEAFF. DNA of the CDR3: TGTGCCAGCAGCGCCCGGCCGGGGATTAGCACTGAAGCTTTCTTT.

The J gene is TRBJ2-7, the V gene TRBV12-5, with 9 bases aligning to TRBD1. The CDR3 consists of 16 residues. With V trimmed by 7 bases and J by 3 bases, 13 bases remained unmatched. CDR1 LGHNT and CDR2 FRNRAP come from the germline V gene. The CDR3 region is CASARGAGQGIYEQYF. Written as DNA, the CDR3 is TGTGCTAGTGCCCGAGGGGCAGGACAGGGGATCTACGAGCAGTACTTC.

The chain combines TRBV24-1 with TRBJ2-7, with 11 bases identical to TRBD1. The CDR3 has 14 amino acids. Germline V gene lookup returns CDR1 KGHDR and CDR2 SFDVKD. V lost 9 bases and J lost 2; bases outside the gene matches: 5. CDR3 loop: CATPPGQGAYEQYF. CDR3 nucleotides: TGTGCCACCCCACCGGGACAGGGGGCCTACGAGCAGTACTTC.

The V and J genes are TRBV28 and TRBJ1-2, with D tentatively TRBD1 (6 bases). V was clipped by 4 bases and J by 2 bases, with 23 bases between them. Germline values: CDR1 MDHEN, CDR2 SYDVKM. The CDR3 length is 18 residues. The CDR3 sequence: CASSSDRLFTLANYGYTF. The CDR3 DNA follows: TGTGCCAGCAGTTCAGACAGGCTTTTTACACTCGCCAACTATGGCTACACCTTC.